This T cell receptor (beta chain) was documented in a study of shared clonotypes between healthy human individuals. Findings and caveats of the study: Shared clonotypes across all four donors exceeded non-shared ones in generation probability. It was only blood that was sampled, and tissue repertoires likely differ. Sharing of clonotypes among donors was expected to vary with sequencing depth.

V lost 6 bases and J 0 bases, leaving 8 bases between the germline ends. Germline CDR1 SNHLY, CDR2 FYNNEI. The CDR3 is 14 amino acids. Method: immunoSEQ multiplex PCR; TCRdb's copy keeps in-frame clones and lacks some. The sample has some 1 million clones; about 75% are singletons. With respect to this clone: Its antigen is not known.

The chain is built from TRBV2 and TRBJ1-4; D perhaps matches TRBD1 (6 bases). This receptor was taken from a man between 18 and 29 years old in good health. Specimen: memory CD4+ T cells sorted from blood. Subset meaning: CD45RA-negative fraction. The chain's CDR3 is CASSRQATNEKLFF. For the CDR3, the DNA is TGTGCCAGCAGCCGACAGGCAACTAATGAAAAACTGTTTTTT.